This T cell receptor (beta chain) stems from a study of T cell responses to AZD1222 COVID-19 vaccine. Study-wide findings and caveats: Clonal diversity may have been underestimated in mostly white British donors. No repertoire was sampled before or during the peak T cell response, only after it. A rise in Spike-specific TCR breadth and depth followed two AZD1222 doses.

Comment on this clone: The antigen remains undetermined.

The trim removed 2 bases at V and 4 bases at J, leaving 2 bases unmatched. The germline CDR1 and CDR2 sequences are KGHDR and SFDVKD. The CDR3 consists of 14 residues. Here immunoSEQ multiplex PCR was the method, and the copy in TCRdb shows in-frame clones only, minus some. Here the sample spans fewer than 200,000 clones, 80% to 90% being singletons. The source was peripheral blood, collected 28 days after the second AZD1222 dose. The origin of this receptor is an adult who received the AZD1222 COVID-19 vaccine. The chain joins TRBV24-1 to TRBJ1-2, with 8 nucleotides matching TRBD1. The CDR3: CATSDSGGSYGYTF. The CDR3 coding sequence is TGTGCCACCAGTGATTCAGGGGGCAGCTATGGCTACACCTTC.